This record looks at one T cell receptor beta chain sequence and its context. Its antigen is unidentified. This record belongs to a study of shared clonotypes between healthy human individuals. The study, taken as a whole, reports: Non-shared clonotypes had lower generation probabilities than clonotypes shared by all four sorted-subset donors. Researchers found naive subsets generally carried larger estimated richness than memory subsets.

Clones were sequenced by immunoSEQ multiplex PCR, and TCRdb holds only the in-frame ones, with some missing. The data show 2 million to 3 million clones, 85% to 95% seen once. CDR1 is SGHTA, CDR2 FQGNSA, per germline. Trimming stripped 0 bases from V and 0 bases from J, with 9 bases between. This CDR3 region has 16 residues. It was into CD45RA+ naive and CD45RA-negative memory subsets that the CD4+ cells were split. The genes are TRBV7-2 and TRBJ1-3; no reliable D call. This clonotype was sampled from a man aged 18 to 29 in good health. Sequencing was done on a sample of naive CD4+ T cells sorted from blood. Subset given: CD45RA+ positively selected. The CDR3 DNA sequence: TGTGCCAGCAGCTTAGCCGGCCAGAGCTCTGGAAACACCATATATTTT. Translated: CASSLAGQSSGNTIYF.